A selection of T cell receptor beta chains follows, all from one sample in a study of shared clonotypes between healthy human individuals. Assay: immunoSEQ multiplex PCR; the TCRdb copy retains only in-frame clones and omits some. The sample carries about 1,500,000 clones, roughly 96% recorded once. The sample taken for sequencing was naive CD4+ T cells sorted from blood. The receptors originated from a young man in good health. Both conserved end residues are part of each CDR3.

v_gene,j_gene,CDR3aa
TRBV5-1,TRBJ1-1,CASSLWENTEAFF
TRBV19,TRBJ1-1,CASSIRGQGAGTEAFF
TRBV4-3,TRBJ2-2,CASSQDSSGRDTGELFF
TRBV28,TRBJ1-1,CASSLGLSIQGRIAKYTEAFF
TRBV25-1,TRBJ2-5,CASSELEGRRETQYF
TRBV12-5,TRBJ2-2,CASGSRAGELFF
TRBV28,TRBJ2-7,CASSGTREQYF
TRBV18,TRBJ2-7,CASSPPGEQYF
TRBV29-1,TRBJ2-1,CSVENGRINEQFF
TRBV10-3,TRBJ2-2,CAISEGLGTGGHTGELFF
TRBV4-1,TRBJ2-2,CASSQDRTSRVGELFF
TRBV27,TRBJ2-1,CASTAGTGYFEQFF
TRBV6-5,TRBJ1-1,CASRQGRTEAFF
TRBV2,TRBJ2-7,CASSERTGGFYEQYF
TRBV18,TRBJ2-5,CASSPWASGIQALETQYF
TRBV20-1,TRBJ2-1,CSARDRLVQFF
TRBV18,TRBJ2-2,CASSWGQITGELFF
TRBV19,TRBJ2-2,CASRVQGAVNTGELFF
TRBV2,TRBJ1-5,CASSLDQGGNQPQHF
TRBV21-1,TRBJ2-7,CASSYPSGTETRGLYEQYF